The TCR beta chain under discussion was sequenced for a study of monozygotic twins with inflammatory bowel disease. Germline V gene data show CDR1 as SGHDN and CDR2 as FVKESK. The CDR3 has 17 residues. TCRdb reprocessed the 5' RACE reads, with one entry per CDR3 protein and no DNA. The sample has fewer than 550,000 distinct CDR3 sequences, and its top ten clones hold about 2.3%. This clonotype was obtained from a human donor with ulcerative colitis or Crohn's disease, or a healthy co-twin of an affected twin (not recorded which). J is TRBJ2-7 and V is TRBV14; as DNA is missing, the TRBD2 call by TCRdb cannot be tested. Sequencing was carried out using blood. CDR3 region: CASSHRTGTSGSYEQYF.